Detailed here is one T cell receptor (beta chain). Its antigen is currently unknown. The source of the sample is a study of T-cell memory formation after mild COVID-19. General study points: The main location of contracting CD4+ clones was CM and EM, and that of contracting CD8+ clones was EMRA.

The germline V gene encodes CDR1 MGHRA and CDR2 YSYEKL. The CDR3 covers 15 residues. V lost 0 bases to trimming and J lost 4 bases, with 12 bases between them. TCRdb ran MiXCR on the 5' RACE reads and lists one entry per CDR3 protein. This sample has over 350,000 distinct CDR3 sequences, with 20% to 25% found just once. The sequence derives from an adult woman who had mild COVID-19 (a few samples of this study predate the infection). Cell type and time point are not known. Specimen: PBMCs or a T cell subset sorted from them (not recorded which). The chain uses TRBV4-1 and TRBJ1-1; D is unclear. The CDR3 here is CASSQEVAESTEAFF. CDR3 sequence (DNA): TGCGCCAGCAGCCAAGAAGTAGCTGAAAGCACTGAAGCTTTCTTT.